This TCR beta chain was sequenced for a study of blood T cell repertoires in COVID-19. Study at large: Whether acute or convalescent, the COVID-19 samples came from the United States, Italy and Spain. T cells, B-cell-depleted T cells, or PBMCs supplied cDNA or gDNA.

This clone has only a few counts. Authors' data handling: Reference gene primer amplification gave estimated nucleated cell counts. Sequenced by immunoSEQ multiplex PCR; TCRdb stores in-frame clones only, minus some. Clonal size and the V and J genes are those of that table, whereas D and trimming came from the DNA. The sample includes some 150,000 clones, 80% to 90% seen only once; the top ten take around 2.9%. CDR3 length equals 14 residues. CDR1 SGHTA and CDR2 FQGNSA come from the germline V gene. V shed 5 bases, J shed 8 bases, and the junction held 7 bases outside the gene matches. The rearrangement joins TRBV7-2 to TRBJ1-2; 11 nucleotides match TRBD1. Source material: peripheral blood. The TCR was taken from a man aged 55-75 years with acute or convalescent COVID-19. The CDR3 bases are TGTGCCAGCAGCCCGGACAGGGGGCGGGAAGGCTACACCTTC. This codes for CASSPDRGREGYTF.